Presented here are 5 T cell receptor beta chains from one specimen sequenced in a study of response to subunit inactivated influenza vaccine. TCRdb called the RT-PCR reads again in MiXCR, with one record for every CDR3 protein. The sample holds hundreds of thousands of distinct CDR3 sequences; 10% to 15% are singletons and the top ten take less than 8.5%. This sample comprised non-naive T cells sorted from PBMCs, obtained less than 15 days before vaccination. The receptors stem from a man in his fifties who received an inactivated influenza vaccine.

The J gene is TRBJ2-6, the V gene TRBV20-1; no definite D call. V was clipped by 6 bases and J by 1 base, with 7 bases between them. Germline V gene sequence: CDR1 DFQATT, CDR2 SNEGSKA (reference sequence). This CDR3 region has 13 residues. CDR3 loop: CSAAGSGANVLTF. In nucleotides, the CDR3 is TGCAGTGCGGCAGGTTCTGGGGCCAACGTCCTGACTTTC.

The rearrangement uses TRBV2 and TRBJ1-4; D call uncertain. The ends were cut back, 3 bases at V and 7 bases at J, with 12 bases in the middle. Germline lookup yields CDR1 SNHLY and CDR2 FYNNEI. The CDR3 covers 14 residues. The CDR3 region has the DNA TGTGCCAGCAGTGAGAGGGTACCAGGTGAAAAACTGTTTTTT. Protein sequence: CASSERVPGEKLFF.

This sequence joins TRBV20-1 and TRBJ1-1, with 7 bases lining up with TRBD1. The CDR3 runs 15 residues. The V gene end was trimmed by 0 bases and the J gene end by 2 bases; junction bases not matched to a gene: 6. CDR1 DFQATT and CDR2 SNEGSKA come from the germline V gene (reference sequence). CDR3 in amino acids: CSARETGTFNTEAFF. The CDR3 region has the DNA TGCAGTGCTAGAGAGACAGGGACCTTCAACACTGAAGCTTTCTTT.

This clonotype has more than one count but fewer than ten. The CDR3 DNA sequence: TGCGCCAGCAGCCCATCGGGACTAGACCCCTACATCGTAGCCAAAAACATTCAGTACTTC. Its translation: CASSPSGLDPYIVAKNIQYF. The chain links TRBV4-3 to TRBJ2-4, with 8 bases fitting TRBD2. The V segment lost 4 bases and the J segment 0 bases; nucleotides outside the gene matches: 17. Per the germline V gene, CDR1 is LGHNA and CDR2 is YSLEER. The CDR3 loop spans 20 amino acids.

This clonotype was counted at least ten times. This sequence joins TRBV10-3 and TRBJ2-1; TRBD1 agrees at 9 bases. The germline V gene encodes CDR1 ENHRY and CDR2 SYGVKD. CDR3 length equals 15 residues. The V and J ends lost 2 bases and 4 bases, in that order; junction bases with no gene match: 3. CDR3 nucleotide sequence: TGTGCCATCAGTGAGGAGGGGACAGGGTACAATGAGCAGTTCTTC. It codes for CAISEEGTGYNEQFF.